In its sample, the clone carrying this T cell receptor beta chain was seen many times. The target antigen is unknown. CDR3 size: 10 residues. Per germline, CDR1 MDHEN and CDR2 SYDVKM. V lost 6 bases and J 7 bases, leaving 6 bases between the germline ends. Described time point: persistent/refractory GD, antithyroid drugs over 5 years with positive TRAb. The TCR library used RNA extracted from PBMCs. Collection of peripheral blood (about 8.1 milliliters) was done using EDTA tubes. The sample belongs to a study of regulatory T cells in long-lasting Graves disease. The overall study: Those with persistent Graves' disease had received antithyroid drugs for over 5 years with positive TSH receptor antibodies.

Combining iRepertoire HTBI primers with Arm-PCR of CDR3 regions, the authors built TCR beta libraries. TCRdb ran MiXCR on the multiplex PCR reads and lists one entry per CDR3 protein. Among under 450,000 distinct CDR3 sequences listed, less than 25% were seen once. Study observations and caveats: Persistent Graves' disease cases displayed lower TCR diversity than newly diagnosed ones. Shared public clonotypes totalled 2,741 in persistent patients, compared with some 920 in new patients.

J is TRBJ1-2 and V is TRBV28, with unresolved D. The sequence derives from a female donor with Graves disease. The sequences come from peripheral blood mononuclear cells (PBMCs), collected when the disease was refractory, from a patient treated with antithyroid drugs. The chain's CDR3 is CASRDSGYTF. The CDR3 DNA reads TGTGCCAGCAGGGATTCTGGCTACACCTTC.